This record covers a single T cell receptor beta chain. What it binds is not known. The CDR3 covers 15 residues. CDR1 is MNHNS and CDR2 is SASEGT in the germline V gene. Trimming removed 2 bases from V and 3 bases from J, with 12 bases in between. The sample originates from a study of shared clonotypes between healthy human individuals. Naive CD8 cells, CD45RO-negative and positively selected for CCR7, excluded terminally differentiated effector memory CD45RA+ cells. Each donor was a Caucasian adult residing in Nashville, Tennessee. Overall study results and limits: Naive subsets usually exceeded memory subsets in estimated richness. It was the non-shared clonotypes that had lower generation probabilities than clonotypes shared by all four donors.

Sequenced by immunoSEQ multiplex PCR; TCRdb stores in-frame clones only, minus some. The table records about 700,000 clones, about 90% of them present only once. The chain links TRBV6-1 to TRBJ2-3, with D possibly called TRBD1 or TRBD2 (5 bases each). The sample comprised naive CD8+ T cells sorted from blood. This TCR was recovered from a young man in good health. This CDR3 is CASSESGRLTDTQYF. The CDR3 nucleotides read TGTGCCAGCAGTGAATCGGGACGGCTAACAGATACGCAGTATTTT.